The clone carrying this T cell receptor beta chain appeared many times. The data were taken from a study of regulatory T cells in long-lasting Graves disease. Both iRepertoire HTBI primers and Arm-PCR of CDR3 regions were used to build the TCR beta libraries. TCRdb passed the multiplex PCR reads through MiXCR, listing each CDR3 protein once. Among a few hundred thousand distinct CDR3 sequences listed, less than 15% were seen once. Indicated time point: newly diagnosed GD, antithyroid drugs for less than 3 months. PBMC-extracted RNA yielded the TCR library. Xi'an, China, was home to the endocrinology department that provided patients. Germline loops: CDR1 DFQATT, CDR2 SNEGSKA (reference sequence). The V gene lost 4 bases and the J gene lost 4 bases, with 19 bases spanning the gap. The CDR3 sequence is 15 residues long. These records were also assigned to another study, of T cells in Graves' hyperthyroidism and ophthalmopathy.

The receptor was isolated from a young man with Graves disease. This material consisted of peripheral blood mononuclear cells (PBMCs), taken at new diagnosis, from a patient treated with antithyroid drugs. This chain links TRBV20-1 with TRBJ2-5, with a possible D match to TRBD2 (7 bases). The CDR3 here is CSANPLGRGTETQYF. The CDR3, as DNA: TGCAGTGCTAACCCCTTGGGGAGGGGGACAGAGACCCAGTACTTC.